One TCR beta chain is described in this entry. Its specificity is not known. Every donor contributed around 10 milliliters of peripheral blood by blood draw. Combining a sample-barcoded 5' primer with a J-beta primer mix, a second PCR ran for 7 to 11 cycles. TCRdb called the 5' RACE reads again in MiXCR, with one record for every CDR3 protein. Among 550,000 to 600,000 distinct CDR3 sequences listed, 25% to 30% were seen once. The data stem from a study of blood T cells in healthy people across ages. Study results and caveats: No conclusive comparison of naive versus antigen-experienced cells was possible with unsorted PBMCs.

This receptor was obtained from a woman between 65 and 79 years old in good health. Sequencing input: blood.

CDR3 nucleotides: TGCAGCGTTGTAGCTACCGCCTACGAGCAGTACTTC. This translates into CSVVATAYEQYF. This chain connects TRBV29-1 to TRBJ2-7; D unclear. In germline, CDR1 is SQVTM, CDR2 ANQGSEA. The CDR3 has 12 amino acids. The ends were cut back, 4 bases at V and 2 bases at J, with 9 bases in the middle.